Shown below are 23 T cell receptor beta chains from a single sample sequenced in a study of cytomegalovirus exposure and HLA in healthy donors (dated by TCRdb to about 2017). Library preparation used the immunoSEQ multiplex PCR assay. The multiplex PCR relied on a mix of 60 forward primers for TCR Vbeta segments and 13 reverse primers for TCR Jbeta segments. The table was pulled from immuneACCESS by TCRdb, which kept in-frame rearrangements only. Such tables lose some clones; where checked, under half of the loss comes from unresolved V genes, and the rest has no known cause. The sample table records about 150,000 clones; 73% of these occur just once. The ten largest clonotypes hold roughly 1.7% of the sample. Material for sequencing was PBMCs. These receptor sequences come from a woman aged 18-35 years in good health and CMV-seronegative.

The CDR3 nucleotides read TGTGCCAGCAGCTTAAACAGGGGCGGCTACACCTTC. Its protein product is CASSLNRGGYTF. This chain uses TRBV5-4 with TRBJ1-2; TRBD1 aligns across 7 bases. V dropped 2 bases and J dropped 8; count of bases not matched to a gene: 3. The CDR3 totals 12 residues. CDR1 SGHNT and CDR2 YYREEE come from the germline V gene (reference sequence).

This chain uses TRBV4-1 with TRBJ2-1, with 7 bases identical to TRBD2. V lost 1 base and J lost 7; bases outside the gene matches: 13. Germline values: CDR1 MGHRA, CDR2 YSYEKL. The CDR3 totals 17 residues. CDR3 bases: TGCGCCAGCAGCCAAGGGGCCGGGCGGGAGATAGCGAATGAGCAGTTCTTC. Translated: CASSQGAGREIANEQFF.

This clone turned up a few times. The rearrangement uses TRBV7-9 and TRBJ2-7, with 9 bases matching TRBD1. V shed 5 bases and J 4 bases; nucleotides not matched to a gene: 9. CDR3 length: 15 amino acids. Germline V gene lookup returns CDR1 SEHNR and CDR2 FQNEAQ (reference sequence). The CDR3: CASSRHRGQWYEQYF. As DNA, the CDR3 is TGTGCCAGCAGCAGACACAGGGGGCAATGGTACGAGCAGTACTTC.

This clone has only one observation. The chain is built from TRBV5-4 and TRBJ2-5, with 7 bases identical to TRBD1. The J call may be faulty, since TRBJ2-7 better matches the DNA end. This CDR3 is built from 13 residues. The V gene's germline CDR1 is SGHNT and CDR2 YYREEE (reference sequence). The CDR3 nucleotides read TGTGCCAGCAGCCGCGACAGGGTGTACGAGCAGTACTTC. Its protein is CASSRDRVYEQYF.

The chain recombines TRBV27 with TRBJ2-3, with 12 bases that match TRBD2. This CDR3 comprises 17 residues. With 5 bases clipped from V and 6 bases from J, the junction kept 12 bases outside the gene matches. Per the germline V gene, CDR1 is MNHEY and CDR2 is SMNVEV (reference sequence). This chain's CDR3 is CASSLTLAGGPRDTQYF. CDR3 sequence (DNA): TGTGCCAGCAGTCTAACCCTAGCGGGAGGGCCTCGGGATACGCAGTATTTT.

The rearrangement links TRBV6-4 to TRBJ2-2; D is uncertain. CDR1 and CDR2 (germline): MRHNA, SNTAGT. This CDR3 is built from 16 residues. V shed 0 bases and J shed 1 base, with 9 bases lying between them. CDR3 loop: CASSDSKELNTGELFF. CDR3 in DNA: TGTGCCAGCAGTGACTCGAAGGAGTTGAACACCGGGGAGCTGTTTTTT.

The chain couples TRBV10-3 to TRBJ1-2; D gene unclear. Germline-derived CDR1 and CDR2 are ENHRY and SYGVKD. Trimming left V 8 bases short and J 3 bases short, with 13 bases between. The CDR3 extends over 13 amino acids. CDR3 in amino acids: CAIGSRRDYGYTF. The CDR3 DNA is TGTGCCATCGGTAGTAGAAGAGACTATGGCTACACCTTC.

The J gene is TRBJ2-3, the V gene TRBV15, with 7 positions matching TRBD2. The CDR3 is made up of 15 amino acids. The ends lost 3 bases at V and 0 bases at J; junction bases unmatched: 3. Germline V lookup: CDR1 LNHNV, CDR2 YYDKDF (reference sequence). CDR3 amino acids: CATSSRTRSTDTQYF. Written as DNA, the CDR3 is TGTGCCACCAGCAGCCGGACTAGAAGCACAGATACGCAGTATTTT.

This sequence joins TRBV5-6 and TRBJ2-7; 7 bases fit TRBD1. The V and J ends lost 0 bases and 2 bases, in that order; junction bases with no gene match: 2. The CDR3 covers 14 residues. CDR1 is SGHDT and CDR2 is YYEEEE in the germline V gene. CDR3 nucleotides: TGTGCCAGCAGCTTGGGACAGGGCCCCTACGAGCAGTACGTC. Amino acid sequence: CASSLGQGPYEQYV.

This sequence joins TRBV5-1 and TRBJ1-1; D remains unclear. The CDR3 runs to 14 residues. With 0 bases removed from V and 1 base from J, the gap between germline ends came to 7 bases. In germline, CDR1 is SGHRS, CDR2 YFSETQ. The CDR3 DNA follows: TGCGCCAGCAGCTTGGGCACAAGGAACACTGAAGCTTTCTTT. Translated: CASSLGTRNTEAFF. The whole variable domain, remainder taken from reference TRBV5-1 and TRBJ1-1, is KAGVTQTPRYLIKTRGQQVTLSCSPISGHRSVSWYQQTPGQGLQFLFEYFSETQRNKGNFPGRFSGRQFSNSRSEMNVSTLELGDSALYLCASSLGTRNTEAFFGQGTRLTVV.

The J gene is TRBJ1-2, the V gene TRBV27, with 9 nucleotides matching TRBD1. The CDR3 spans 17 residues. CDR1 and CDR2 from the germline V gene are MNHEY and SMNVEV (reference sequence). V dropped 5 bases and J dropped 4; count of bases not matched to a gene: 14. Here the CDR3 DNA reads TGTGCCAGCAGTCTCCGACGTACAGGGGGCGAGGGCTATGGCTACACCTTC. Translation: CASSLRRTGGEGYGYTF.

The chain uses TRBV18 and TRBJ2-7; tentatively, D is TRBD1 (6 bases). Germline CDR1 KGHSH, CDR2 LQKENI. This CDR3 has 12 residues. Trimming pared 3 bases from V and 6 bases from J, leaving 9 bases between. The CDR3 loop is CASSPDRPEQYF. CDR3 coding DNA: TGTGCCAGCTCACCGGACAGACCCGAGCAGTACTTC. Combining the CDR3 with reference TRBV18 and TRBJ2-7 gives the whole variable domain NAGVMQNPRHLVRRRGQEARLRCSPMKGHSHVYWYRQLPEEGLKFMVYLQKENIIDESGMPKERFSAEFPKEGPSILRIQQVVRGDSAAYFCASSPDRPEQYFGPGTRLTVT.

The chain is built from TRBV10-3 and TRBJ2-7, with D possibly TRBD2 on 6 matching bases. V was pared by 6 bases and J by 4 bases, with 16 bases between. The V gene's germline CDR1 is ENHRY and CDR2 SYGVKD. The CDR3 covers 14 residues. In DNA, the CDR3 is TGTGCCATCAGGAATAGCGCGGGGACGTACGAGCAGTACTTC. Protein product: CAIRNSAGTYEQYF.

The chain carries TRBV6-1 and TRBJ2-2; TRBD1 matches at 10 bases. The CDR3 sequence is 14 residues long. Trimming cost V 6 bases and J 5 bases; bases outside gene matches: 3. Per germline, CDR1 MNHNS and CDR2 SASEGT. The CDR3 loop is CASRRDRGTGELFF. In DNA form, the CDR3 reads TGTGCCAGCAGGAGGGACAGGGGAACCGGGGAGCTGTTTTTT.

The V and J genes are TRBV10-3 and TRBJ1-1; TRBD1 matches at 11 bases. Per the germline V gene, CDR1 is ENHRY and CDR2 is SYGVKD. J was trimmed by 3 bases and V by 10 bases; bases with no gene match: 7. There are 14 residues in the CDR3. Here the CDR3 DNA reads TGTGCCACCTCCGGGACAGGGGGGGACACTGAAGCTTTCTTT. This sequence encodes CATSGTGGDTEAFF.

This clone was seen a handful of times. The CDR3 bases are TGTGCCAGCAGTTGGATGGGGGGTAGGTCCTACGAGCAGTACTTC. Residues: CASSWMGGRSYEQYF. V and J are TRBV27 and TRBJ2-5, with D possibly TRBD2 on 6 matching bases. The DNA end is a closer match to TRBJ2-7, so the J assignment may be wrong. The CDR3 is made up of 15 amino acids. Germline V lookup: CDR1 MNHEY, CDR2 SMNVEV (reference sequence).

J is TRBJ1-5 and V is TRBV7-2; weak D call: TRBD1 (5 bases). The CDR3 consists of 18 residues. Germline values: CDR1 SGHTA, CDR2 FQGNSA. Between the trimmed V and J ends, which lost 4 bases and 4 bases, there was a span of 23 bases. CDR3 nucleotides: TGTGCCAGCAGCTACAGACAGCCTACATCCTCTGAGAATCAGCCCCAGCATTTT. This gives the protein CASSYRQPTSSENQPQHF.

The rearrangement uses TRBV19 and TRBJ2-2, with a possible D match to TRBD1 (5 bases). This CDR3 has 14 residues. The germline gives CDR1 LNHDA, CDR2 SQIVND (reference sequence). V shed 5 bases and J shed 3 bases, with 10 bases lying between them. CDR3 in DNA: TGTGCCAGTAGTCCAGGGATCTACACCGGGGAGCTGTTTTTT. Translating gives CASSPGIYTGELFF.

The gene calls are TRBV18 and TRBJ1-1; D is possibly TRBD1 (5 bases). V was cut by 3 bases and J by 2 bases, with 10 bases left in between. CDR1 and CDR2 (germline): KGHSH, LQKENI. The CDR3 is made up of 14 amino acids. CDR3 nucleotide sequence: TGTGCCAGCTCACCTGACAGCGTAAACACTGAAGCTTTCTTT. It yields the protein CASSPDSVNTEAFF.

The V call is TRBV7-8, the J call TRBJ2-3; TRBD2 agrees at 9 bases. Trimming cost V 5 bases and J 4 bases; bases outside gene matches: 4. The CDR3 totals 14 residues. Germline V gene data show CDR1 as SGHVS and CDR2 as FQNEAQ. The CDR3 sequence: CASSLSGSSDTQYF. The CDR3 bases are TGTGCCAGCAGCCTTAGCGGGAGTTCAGATACGCAGTATTTT.

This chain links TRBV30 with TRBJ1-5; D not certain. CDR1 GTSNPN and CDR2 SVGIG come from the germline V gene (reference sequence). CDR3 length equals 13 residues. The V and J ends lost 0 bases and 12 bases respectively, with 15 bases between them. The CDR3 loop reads CAWSVSESGHQHF. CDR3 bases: TGTGCCTGGAGTGTAAGTGAGAGCGGTCACCAGCATTTT.

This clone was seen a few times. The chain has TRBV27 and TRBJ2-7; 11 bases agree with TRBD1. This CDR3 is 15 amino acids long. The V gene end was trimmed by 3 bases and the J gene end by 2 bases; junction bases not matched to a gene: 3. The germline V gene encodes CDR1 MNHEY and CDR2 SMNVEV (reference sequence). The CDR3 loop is CASSFQGQGAYEQYF. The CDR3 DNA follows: TGTGCCAGCAGTTTCCAGGGACAGGGGGCCTACGAGCAGTACTTC.

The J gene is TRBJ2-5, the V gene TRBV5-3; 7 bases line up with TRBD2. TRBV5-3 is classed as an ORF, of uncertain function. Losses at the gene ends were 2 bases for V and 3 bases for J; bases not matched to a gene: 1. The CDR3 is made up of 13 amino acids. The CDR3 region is CARSFGRKETQYF. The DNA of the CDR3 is TGTGCCAGAAGCTTCGGGAGGAAAGAGACCCAGTACTTC.